This TCR beta chain stems from a study of blood T cell repertoires in COVID-19. Trimming cost V 6 bases and J 4 bases; bases outside gene matches: 3. The CDR3 runs 14 residues. Germline values: CDR1 SNHLY, CDR2 FYNNEI. The sample holds one count of this clone. As processed by the authors: For nucleated cells, counts were estimated from reference gene primer amplification. Profiling relied on immunoSEQ multiplex PCR, and the TCRdb table lists in-frame clones only, not all of them. That table furnishes V, J and clone size, whereas the DNA furnished D and trimming. The sample has some 280,000 clones, roughly 90% seen once.

Sequenced: peripheral blood. This clonotype originated in a woman aged 30 to 39 with active or convalescent COVID-19. The J gene is TRBJ2-3, the V gene TRBV2; 11 bases are a match to TRBD2. DNA of the CDR3: TGTGCCAGCAGAAGTAGCGGGGGGGCAGATACGCAGTATTTT. Protein product: CASRSSGGADTQYF.